A single sample is the source of the 9 T cell receptor beta chains below, sequenced in a study of memory CD4+ T cells and cytomegalovirus serostatus. TCRdb's table, derived via immunoSEQ multiplex PCR, lists solely in-frame clones and lacks some. The sample lists over 40,000 clones, roughly 80% seen once, with about 0.79% in the top ten. Single viable CD3+CD4+CD8-CD45RO+ cells were sorted as the memory CD4+ T cells. Sequenced material: memory CD4+ T cells from blood. The receptors shown here come from an adult in good health and CMV-seronegative.

The chain joins TRBV7-2 to TRBJ1-1; 8 nucleotides align to TRBD1. The CDR3 covers 13 residues. The V gene end was trimmed by 6 bases and the J gene end by 4 bases; junction bases not matched to a gene: 4. The germline V gene has CDR1 SGHTA and CDR2 FQGNSA. CDR3 in amino acids: CASRSTGGTEAFF. In DNA form, the CDR3 reads TGTGCCAGCAGGTCAACAGGGGGCACTGAAGCTTTCTTT. The variable domain in full, with the rest retrieved from reference TRBV7-2 and TRBJ1-1, is GAGVSQSPSNKVTEKGKDVELRCDPISGHTALYWYRQSLGQGLEFLIYFQGNSAPDKSGLPSDRFSAERTGGSVSTLTIQRTQQEDSAVYLCASRSTGGTEAFFGQGTRLTVV.

This chain connects TRBV6-6 to TRBJ1-6, with unresolved D. The CDR3 has 14 amino acids. In germline, CDR1 is MNHNY, CDR2 SVGAGI (reference sequence). V was pared by 5 bases and J by 5 bases, with 10 bases between. CDR3 loop: CASSRSMDNSPLHF. For the CDR3, the DNA is TGTGCCAGCAGTAGGAGTATGGATAATTCACCCCTCCACTTT.

The rearrangement links TRBV12-5 to TRBJ2-7, with D perhaps matching TRBD1 or TRBD2 (7 bases each). This CDR3 region has 14 residues. Germline V gene lookup returns CDR1 LGHNT and CDR2 FRNRAP. V was cut by 4 bases and J by 1 base, with 11 bases left in between. In DNA, the CDR3 is TGTGCTAGTGGTTCCCAGGGGGGGTCCTACGAGCAGTACTTC. Translation: CASGSQGGSYEQYF.

This rearrangement joins TRBV11-2 to TRBJ1-1; D unclear. The CDR3 covers 15 residues. Germline V gene sequence: CDR1 SGHAT, CDR2 FQNNGV. The V end was cut by 0 bases, the J end by 9 bases, with 17 bases between. The CDR3 region has the DNA TGTGCCAGCAGCTTAGATCTGCTCCTGAGGTCCCAAGCTTTCTTT. Protein product: CASSLDLLLRSQAFF.

This clone was seen more than once but under ten times. The CDR3 DNA sequence: TGTGCCAGCAGCTTAGTAGGGTACTCTGGAAACACCATATATTTT. Protein: CASSLVGYSGNTIYF. V usage is TRBV7-9 and J usage is TRBJ1-3; D not resolved. V lost 1 base to trimming and J lost 0 bases, with 7 bases between them. Looked up from germline, CDR1 is SEHNR and CDR2 is FQNEAQ (reference sequence). The CDR3 has 15 amino acids.

The chain recombines TRBV6-1 with TRBJ2-1; maybe TRBD1 (6 bases). This CDR3 region has 12 residues. Trimming took off 10 bases at V and 5 bases at J, with 12 bases between the two ends. Germline V gene lookup returns CDR1 MNHNS and CDR2 SASEGT. This CDR3 reads CATLDRNNEQFF. The CDR3, as DNA: TGTGCCACCTTGGACAGAAACAATGAGCAGTTCTTC.

This chain connects TRBV5-4 to TRBJ2-4; 9 bases align to TRBD1. There are 14 residues in the CDR3. V was pared by 4 bases and J by 4 bases, with 3 bases of the junction left unmatched. Germline lookup yields CDR1 SGHNT and CDR2 YYREEE (reference sequence). CDR3 in amino acids: CASSLGQGKNIQYF. The CDR3 nucleotides read TGTGCCAGCAGCCTCGGACAGGGGAAAAACATTCAGTACTTC.

This rearrangement joins TRBV19 to TRBJ2-7, with TRBD1 as a possible D gene (6 bases). Germline CDR1 LNHDA, CDR2 SQIVND (reference sequence). V lost 4 bases to trimming and J lost 2 bases, with 15 bases between them. The CDR3 runs 15 residues. The CDR3 DNA follows: TGTGCCAGTAGTAAAAAATCGACAGGAGCCTACGAGCAGTACTTC. Protein product: CASSKKSTGAYEQYF.

The V gene is TRBV6-6, the J gene TRBJ2-7, with no clear D. V lost 7 bases, J lost 1 base, and 8 bases lay in between. Germline V gene lookup returns CDR1 MNHNY and CDR2 SVGAGI (reference sequence). CDR3 size: 12 residues. CDR3: CASIAPSYEQYF. CDR3 sequence (DNA): TGTGCCAGCATCGCCCCATCCTACGAGCAGTACTTC.